This paragraph reports one T cell receptor beta chain. This clone was observed once. There is no known antigen for this receptor. Base qualities are not provided; no much larger clone lies one nucleotide away. This sample stems from a study of blood T cell repertoires in COVID-19 (TCRdb year 2020). About the full investigation: Samples covering the acute and convalescent phases of COVID-19 were provided by collaborators in the United States, Italy and Spain. The prospective study material was composed of cDNA or gDNA derived from T cells, B-cell-depleted T cells, or PBMCs. The dataset comprised deeply sampled blood TCRbeta repertoires from subjects exposed to, actively infected with, or recovered from COVID-19. The repertoires were released in a freely available public database intended as a resource for research on the immune response to SARS-CoV-2. The samples were drawn from two sources: the first 160 participants of the ongoing ImmuneRACE study, and 1,000 to 1,500 subjects contributed by 6 global collaborators. Nearly every sample came with metadata listing a de-identified subject ID, COVID-19 status, age in years and sex. Where available, HLA class I and class II types were obtained from metadata supplied by the sample provider rather than from assay-based typing.

TCRbeta CDR3 regions were amplified from genomic DNA by means of the immunoSEQ Assay, a bias-controlled multiplex PCR. From the authors' description of their analysis: Nucleated cell counts per sample were estimated from amplification of reference gene primers within the assay. To quantify the absolute abundance of each unique TCRbeta CDR3 rearrangement, sequence reads were collapsed and filtered. Productive Simpson clonality was computed per sample as the square root of Simpson's diversity index over productive rearrangements. Not all clones reach the TCRdb copy of this immuneACCESS table, which keeps in-frame sequences only. Checked studies attribute under half of the gap to unresolved V genes and leave the rest unexplained. D and trimming were read from the DNA, whereas the V and J calls and clone size are those reported in that table. The sample contains about 90,000 clones, approximately 91% of them found a single time. Approximately 3.1% of the sample rests with the top ten.

Whole blood was collected in K2EDTA tubes by collaborating institutions according to the institutions' own protocols. For TCRbeta analysis, collaborators shipped samples as frozen whole blood, isolated PBMCs, or DNA extracted from either of those sample types. Summary of the overall study and its limitations: Clinical and demographic metadata were provided uncurated, with the amount varying by source and participant.

Clipping removes 5 bases from V and 9 bases from J, with 8 as the unmatched junction base count. The CDR3 numbers 15 residues from cysteine through phenylalanine. Of the read, only the CDR3 DNA is kept; its 45 bases are in frame from base 1. The germline V gene yields MNHEY for CDR1 and SVGAGI for CDR2. The chain employs TRBV6-5 and TRBJ1-6; 9 bases in the junction line up with TRBD1. The receptor was isolated from a woman in her seventies with acute or convalescent COVID-19. Sequences were obtained from peripheral blood. In nucleotide form, the sequence is TGTGCCAGCAGTCGAATCGGGACAGGGACTTCACCCCTCCACTTT. Protein translation: CASSRIGTGTSPLHF.